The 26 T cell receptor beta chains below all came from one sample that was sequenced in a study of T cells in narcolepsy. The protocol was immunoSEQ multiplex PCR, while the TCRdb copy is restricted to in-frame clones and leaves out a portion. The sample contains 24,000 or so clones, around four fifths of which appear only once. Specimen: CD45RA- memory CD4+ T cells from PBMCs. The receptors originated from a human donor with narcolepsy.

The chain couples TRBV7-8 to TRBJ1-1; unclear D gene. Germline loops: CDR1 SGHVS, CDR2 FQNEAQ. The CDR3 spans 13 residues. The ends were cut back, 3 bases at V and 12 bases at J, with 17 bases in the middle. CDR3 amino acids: CASSLAHNTESFF. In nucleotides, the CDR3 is TGTGCCAGCAGCTTGGCCCATAACACTGAGTCTTTCTTT.

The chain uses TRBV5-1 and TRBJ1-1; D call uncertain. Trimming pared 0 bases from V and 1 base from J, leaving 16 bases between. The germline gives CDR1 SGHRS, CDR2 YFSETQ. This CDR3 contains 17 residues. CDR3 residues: CASSLGSVGSQNTEAFF. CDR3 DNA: TGCGCCAGCAGCTTGGGGTCGGTGGGCAGCCAGAACACTGAAGCTTTCTTT.

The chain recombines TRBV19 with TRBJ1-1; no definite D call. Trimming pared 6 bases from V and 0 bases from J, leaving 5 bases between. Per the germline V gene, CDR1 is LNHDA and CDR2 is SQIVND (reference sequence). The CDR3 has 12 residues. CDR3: CASRLMNTEAFF. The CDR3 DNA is TGTGCCAGTAGGCTAATGAACACTGAAGCTTTCTTT.

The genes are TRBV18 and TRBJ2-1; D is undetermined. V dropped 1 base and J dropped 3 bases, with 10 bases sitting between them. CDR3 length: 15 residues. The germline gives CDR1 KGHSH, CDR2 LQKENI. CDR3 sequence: CASSPQAALYNEQFF. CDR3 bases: TGTGCCAGCTCACCACAGGCAGCCCTCTACAATGAGCAGTTCTTC.

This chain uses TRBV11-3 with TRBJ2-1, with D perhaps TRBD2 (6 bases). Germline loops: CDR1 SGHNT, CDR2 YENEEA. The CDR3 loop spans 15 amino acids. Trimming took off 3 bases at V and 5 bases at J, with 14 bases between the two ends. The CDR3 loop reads CASSFGVADNNEQFF. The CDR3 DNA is TGTGCCAGCAGCTTCGGAGTAGCGGATAACAATGAGCAGTTCTTC.

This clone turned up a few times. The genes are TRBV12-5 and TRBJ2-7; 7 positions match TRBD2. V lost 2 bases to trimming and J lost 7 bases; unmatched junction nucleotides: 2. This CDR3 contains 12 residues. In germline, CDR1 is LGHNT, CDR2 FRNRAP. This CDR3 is CASGLSGGEQYF. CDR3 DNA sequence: TGTGCTAGTGGTTTGTCCGGGGGGGAGCAGTACTTC. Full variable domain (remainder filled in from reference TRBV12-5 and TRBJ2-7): DARVTQTPRHKVTEMGQEVTMRCQPILGHNTVFWYRQTMMQGLELLAYFRNRAPLDDSGMPKDRFSAEMPDATLATLKIQPSEPRDSAVYFCASGLSGGEQYFGPGTRLTVT.

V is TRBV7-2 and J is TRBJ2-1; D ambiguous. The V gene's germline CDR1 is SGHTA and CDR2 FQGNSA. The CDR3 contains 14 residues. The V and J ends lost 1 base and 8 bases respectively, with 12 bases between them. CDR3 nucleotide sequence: TGTGCCAGCAGCTTAGATCAGGTTACGGATGAGCAGTTCTTC. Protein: CASSLDQVTDEQFF. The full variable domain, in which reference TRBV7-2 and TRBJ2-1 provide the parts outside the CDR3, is GAGVSQSPSNKVTEKGKDVELRCDPISGHTALYWYRQSLGQGLEFLIYFQGNSAPDKSGLPSDRFSAERTGGSVSTLTIQRTQQEDSAVYLCASSLDQVTDEQFFGPGTRLTVL.

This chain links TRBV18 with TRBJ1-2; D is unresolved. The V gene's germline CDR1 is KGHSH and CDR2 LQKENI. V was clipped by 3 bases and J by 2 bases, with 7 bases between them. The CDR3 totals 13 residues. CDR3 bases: TGTGCCAGCTCACCCCCGACCAACTATGGCTACACCTTC. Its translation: CASSPPTNYGYTF.

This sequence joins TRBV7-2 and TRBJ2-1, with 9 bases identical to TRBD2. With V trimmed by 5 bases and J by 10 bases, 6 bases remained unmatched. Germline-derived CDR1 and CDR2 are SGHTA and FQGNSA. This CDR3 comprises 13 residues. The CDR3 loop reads CASSARTSEEQFF. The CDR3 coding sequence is TGTGCCAGCAGCGCGCGGACTAGCGAAGAGCAGTTCTTC.

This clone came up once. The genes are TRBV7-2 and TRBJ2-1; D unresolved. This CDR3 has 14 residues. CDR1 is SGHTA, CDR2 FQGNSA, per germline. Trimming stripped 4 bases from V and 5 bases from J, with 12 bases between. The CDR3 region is CASSSHVKDNEQFF. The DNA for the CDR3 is TGTGCCAGCAGCTCCCACGTGAAGGACAATGAGCAGTTCTTC.

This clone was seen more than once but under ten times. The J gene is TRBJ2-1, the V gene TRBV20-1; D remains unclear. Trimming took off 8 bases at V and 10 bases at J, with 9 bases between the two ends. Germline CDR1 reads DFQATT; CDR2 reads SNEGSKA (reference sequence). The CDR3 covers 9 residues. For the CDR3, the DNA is TGCAGTACCGAGAGGGAGCAGTTCTTC. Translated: CSTEREQFF.

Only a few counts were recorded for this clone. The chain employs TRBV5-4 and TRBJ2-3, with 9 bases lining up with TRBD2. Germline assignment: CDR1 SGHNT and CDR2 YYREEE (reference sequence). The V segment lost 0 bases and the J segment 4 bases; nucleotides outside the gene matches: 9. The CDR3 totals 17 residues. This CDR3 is CASSLAISGSPADTQYF. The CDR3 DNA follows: TGTGCCAGCAGCTTGGCCATTAGCGGGAGCCCTGCAGATACGCAGTATTTT. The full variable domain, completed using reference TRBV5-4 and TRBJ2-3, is ETGVTQSPTHLIKTRGQQVTLRCSSQSGHNTVSWYQQALGQGPQFIFQYYREEENGRGNFPPRFSGLQFPNYSSELNVNALELDDSALYLCASSLAISGSPADTQYFGPGTRLTVL.

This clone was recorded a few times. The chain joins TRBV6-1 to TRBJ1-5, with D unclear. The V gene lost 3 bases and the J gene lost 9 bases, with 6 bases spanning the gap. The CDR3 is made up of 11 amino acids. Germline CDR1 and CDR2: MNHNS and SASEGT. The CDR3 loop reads CASSDTAPQHF. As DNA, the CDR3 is TGTGCCAGCAGTGATACAGCGCCCCAGCATTTT.

The CDR3 is CASSHQLSGANVLTF. The CDR3 coding sequence is TGTGCCAGCAGTCATCAGTTATCCGGGGCCAACGTCCTGACTTTC. The rearrangement joins TRBV27 to TRBJ2-6; no reliable D call. The CDR3 loop spans 15 amino acids. Per germline, CDR1 MNHEY and CDR2 SMNVEV (reference sequence). V was shortened by 5 bases and J by 4 bases, with 12 bases between the two germline ends.

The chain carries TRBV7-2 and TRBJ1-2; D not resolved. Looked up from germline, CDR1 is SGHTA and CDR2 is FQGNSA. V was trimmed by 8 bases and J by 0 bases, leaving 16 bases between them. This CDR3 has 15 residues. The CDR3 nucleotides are TGTGCCAGCGTCCAATCGGGGTATTCTAACTATGGCTACACCTTC. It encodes CASVQSGYSNYGYTF.

In DNA, the CDR3 is TGTGCCAGCAGCCCCAGAGCGGGAACGGCAGATACGCAGTATTTT. It is translated as CASSPRAGTADTQYF. The gene calls are TRBV13 and TRBJ2-3; TRBD2 matches at 7 bases. This CDR3 is built from 15 residues. J lost 4 bases, V lost 5 bases, and 9 bases had no gene match. Germline V lookup: CDR1 PRHDT, CDR2 FYEKMQ (reference sequence).

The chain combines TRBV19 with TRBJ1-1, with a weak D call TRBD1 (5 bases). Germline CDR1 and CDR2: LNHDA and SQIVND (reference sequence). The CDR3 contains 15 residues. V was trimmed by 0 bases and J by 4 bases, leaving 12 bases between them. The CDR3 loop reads CASSIDYGRGTEAFF. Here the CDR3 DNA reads TGTGCCAGTAGTATAGATTACGGTAGGGGCACTGAAGCTTTCTTT.

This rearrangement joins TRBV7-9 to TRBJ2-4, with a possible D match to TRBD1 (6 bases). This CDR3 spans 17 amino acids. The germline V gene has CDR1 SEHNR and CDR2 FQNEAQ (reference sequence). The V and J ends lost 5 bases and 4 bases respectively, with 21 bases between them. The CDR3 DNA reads TGTGCCAGCAGCCCGCCCTTGGGGACAAAACTTAAAAACATTCAGTACTTC. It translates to CASSPPLGTKLKNIQYF.

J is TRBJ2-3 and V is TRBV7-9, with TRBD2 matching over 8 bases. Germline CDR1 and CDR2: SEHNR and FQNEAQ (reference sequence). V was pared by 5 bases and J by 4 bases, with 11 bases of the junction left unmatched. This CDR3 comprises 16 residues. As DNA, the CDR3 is TGTGCCAGCAGCGAGTTCACCGGGACTAGATCAGATACGCAGTATTTT. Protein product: CASSEFTGTRSDTQYF.

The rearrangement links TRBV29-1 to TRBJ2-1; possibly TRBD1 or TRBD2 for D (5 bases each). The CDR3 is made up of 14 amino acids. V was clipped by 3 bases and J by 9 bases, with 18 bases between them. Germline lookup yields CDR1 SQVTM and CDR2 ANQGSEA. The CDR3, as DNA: TGCAGCGTTGAGGCCAACGTTTTGGGGGTTGAGCAGTTCTTC. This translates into CSVEANVLGVEQFF.

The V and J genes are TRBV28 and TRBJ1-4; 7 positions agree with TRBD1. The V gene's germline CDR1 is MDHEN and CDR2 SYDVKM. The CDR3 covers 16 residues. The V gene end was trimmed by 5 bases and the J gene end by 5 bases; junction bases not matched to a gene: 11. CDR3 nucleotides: TGTGCCAGCAGTCCCCATATAGGGGGCTCAAATGAAAAACTGTTTTTT. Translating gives CASSPHIGGSNEKLFF.

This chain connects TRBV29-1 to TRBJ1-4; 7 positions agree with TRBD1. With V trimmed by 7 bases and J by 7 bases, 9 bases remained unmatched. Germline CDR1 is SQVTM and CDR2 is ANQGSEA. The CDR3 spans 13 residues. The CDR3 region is CSASGAGGEKLFF. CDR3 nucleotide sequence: TGCAGCGCCTCAGGGGCAGGGGGTGAAAAACTGTTTTTT.

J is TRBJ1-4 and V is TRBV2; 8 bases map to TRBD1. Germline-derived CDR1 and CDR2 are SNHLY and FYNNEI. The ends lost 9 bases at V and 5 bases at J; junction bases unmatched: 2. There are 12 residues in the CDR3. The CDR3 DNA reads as TGTGCCAGTCAGGGGGCGAATGAAAAACTGTTTTTT. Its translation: CASQGANEKLFF.

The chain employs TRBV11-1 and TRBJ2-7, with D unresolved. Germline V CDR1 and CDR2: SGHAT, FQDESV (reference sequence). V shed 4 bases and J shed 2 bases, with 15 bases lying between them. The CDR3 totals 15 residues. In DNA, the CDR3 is TGTGCCAGCAGCTCCACGAATCCAGGTCCCTACGAGCAGTACTTC. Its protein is CASSSTNPGPYEQYF.

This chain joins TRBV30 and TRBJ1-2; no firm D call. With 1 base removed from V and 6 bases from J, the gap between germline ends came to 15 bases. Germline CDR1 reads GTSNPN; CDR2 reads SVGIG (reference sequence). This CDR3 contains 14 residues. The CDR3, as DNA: TGTGCCTGGAGTGAGCTGGGTTTGAAGGATGGCTACACCTTC. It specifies CAWSELGLKDGYTF. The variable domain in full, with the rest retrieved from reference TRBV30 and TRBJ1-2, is SQTIHQWPATLVQPVGSPLSLECTVEGTSNPNLYWYRQAAGRGLQLLFYSVGIGQISSEVPQNLSASRPQDRQFILSSKKLLLSDSGFYLCAWSELGLKDGYTFGSGTRLTVV.

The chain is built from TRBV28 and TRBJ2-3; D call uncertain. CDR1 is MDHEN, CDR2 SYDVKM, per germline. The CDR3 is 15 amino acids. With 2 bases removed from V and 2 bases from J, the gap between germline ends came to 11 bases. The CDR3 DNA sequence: TGTGCCAGCAGTTTACCCAGGCTTTCCACAGATACGCAGTATTTT. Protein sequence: CASSLPRLSTDTQYF.